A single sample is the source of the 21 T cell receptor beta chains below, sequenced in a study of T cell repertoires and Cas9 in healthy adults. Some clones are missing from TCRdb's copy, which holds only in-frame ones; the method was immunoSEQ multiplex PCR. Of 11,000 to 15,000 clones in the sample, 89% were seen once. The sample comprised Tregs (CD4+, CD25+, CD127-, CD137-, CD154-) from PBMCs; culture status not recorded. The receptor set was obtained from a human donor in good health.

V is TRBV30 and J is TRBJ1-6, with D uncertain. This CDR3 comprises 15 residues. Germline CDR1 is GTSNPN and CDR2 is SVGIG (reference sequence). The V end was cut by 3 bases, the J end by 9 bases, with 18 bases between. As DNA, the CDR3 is TGTGCCTGGAGCCTAGGTCTCCCCATAAGTTCACCCCTCCACTTT. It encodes CAWSLGLPISSPLHF. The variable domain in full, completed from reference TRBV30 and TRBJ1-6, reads SQTIHQWPATLVQPVGSPLSLECTVEGTSNPNLYWYRQAAGRGLQLLFYSVGIGQISSEVPQNLSASRPQDRQFILSSKKLLLSDSGFYLCAWSLGLPISSPLHFGNGTRLTVT.

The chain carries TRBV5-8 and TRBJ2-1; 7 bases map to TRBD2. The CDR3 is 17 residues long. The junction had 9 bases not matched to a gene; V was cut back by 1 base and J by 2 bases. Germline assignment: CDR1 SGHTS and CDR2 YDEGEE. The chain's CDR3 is CASSLYGGRGTYNEQFF. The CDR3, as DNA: TGTGCCAGCAGCTTGTACGGCGGGAGAGGAACCTACAATGAGCAGTTCTTC.

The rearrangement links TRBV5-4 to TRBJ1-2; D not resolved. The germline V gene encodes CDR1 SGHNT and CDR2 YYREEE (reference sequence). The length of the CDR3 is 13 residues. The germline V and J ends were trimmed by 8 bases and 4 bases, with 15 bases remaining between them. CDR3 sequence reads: CARVLREAYGYTF. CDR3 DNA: TGTGCCAGGGTGCTGCGGGAGGCCTATGGCTACACCTTC.

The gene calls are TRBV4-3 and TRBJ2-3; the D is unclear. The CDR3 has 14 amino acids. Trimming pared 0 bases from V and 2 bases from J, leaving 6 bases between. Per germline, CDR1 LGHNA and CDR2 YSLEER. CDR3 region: CASSQEPITDTQYF. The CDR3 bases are TGCGCCAGCAGCCAAGAGCCTATCACAGATACGCAGTATTTT.

CDR3: CASSLSRVDYGYTF. CDR3 nucleotides: TGTGCCAGCAGTTTATCGAGGGTTGACTATGGCTACACCTTC. The chain has TRBV27 and TRBJ1-2; no definite D call. Germline V gene lookup returns CDR1 MNHEY and CDR2 SMNVEV (reference sequence). Trimming stripped 0 bases from V and 3 bases from J, with 8 bases between. This CDR3 has 14 amino acids.

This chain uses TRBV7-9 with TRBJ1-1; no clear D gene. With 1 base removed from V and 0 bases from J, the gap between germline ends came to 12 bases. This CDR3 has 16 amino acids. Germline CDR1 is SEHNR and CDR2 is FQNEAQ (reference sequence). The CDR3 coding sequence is TGTGCCAGCAGCTTAGACGCCGGTTACATGAACACTGAAGCTTTCTTT. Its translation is CASSLDAGYMNTEAFF.

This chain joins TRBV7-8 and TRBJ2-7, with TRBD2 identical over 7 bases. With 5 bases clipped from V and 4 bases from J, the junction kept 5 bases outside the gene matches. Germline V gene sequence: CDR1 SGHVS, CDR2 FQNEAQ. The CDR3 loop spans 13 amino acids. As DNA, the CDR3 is TGTGCCAGCAGCACCGCTAGCGGATACGAGCAGTACGTC. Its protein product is CASSTASGYEQYV.

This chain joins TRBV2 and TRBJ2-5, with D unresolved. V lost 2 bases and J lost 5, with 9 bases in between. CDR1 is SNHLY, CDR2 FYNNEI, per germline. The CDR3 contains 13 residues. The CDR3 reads CASSERSRETQYF. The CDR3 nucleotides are TGTGCCAGCAGTGAACGGTCACGGGAGACCCAGTACTTC.

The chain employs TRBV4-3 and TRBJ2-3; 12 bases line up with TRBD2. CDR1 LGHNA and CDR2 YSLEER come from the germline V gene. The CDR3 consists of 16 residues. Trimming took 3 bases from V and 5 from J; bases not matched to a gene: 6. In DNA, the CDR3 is TGCGCCAGCAGCCAGGGGCTAGCGGGGGGGCTAGATACGCAGTATTTT. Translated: CASSQGLAGGLDTQYF.

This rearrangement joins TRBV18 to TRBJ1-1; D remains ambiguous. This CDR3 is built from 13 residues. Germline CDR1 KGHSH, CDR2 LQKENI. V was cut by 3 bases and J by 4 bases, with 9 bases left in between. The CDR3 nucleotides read TGTGCCAGCTCACCCTATCGGGGCACTGAAGCTTTCTTT. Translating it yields CASSPYRGTEAFF.

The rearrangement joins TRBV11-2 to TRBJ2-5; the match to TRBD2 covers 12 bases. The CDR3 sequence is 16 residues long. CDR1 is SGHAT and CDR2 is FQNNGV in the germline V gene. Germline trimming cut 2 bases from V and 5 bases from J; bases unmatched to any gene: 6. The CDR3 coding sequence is TGTGCCAGCAGCTTATCTAGCGGGAGGGTCTGGGAGACCCAGTACTTC. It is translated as CASSLSSGRVWETQYF.

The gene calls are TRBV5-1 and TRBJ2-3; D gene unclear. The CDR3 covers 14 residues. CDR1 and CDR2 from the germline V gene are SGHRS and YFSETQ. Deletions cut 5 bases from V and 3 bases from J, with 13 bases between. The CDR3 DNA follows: TGCGCCAGCAGTCGTATTGGCAGTACAGATACGCAGTATTTT. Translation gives CASSRIGSTDTQYF.

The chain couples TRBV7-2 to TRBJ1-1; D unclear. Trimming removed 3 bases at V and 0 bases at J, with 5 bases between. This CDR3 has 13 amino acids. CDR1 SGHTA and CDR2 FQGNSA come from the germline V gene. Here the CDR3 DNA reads TGTGCCAGCAGCTTGACCCTGAACACTGAAGCTTTCTTT. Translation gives CASSLTLNTEAFF. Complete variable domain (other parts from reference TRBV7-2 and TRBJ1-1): GAGVSQSPSNKVTEKGKDVELRCDPISGHTALYWYRQSLGQGLEFLIYFQGNSAPDKSGLPSDRFSAERTGGSVSTLTIQRTQQEDSAVYLCASSLTLNTEAFFGQGTRLTVV.

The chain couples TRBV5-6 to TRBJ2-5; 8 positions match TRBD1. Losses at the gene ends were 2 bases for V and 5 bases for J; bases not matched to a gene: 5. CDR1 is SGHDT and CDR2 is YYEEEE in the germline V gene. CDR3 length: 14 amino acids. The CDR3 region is CASSFAGQGETQYF. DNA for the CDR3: TGTGCCAGCAGCTTTGCCGGACAGGGTGAGACCCAGTACTTC.

The chain's CDR3 is CASSNTLAGGISTDTQYF. The CDR3 coding sequence is TGTGCCAGCTCAAACACACTAGCGGGGGGTATAAGCACAGATACGCAGTATTTT. The V gene is TRBV28, the J gene TRBJ2-3; 12 bases fit TRBD2. V shed 8 bases, J shed 0 bases, and the junction held 12 bases outside the gene matches. Looked up from germline, CDR1 is MDHEN and CDR2 is SYDVKM. CDR3 length: 18 residues.

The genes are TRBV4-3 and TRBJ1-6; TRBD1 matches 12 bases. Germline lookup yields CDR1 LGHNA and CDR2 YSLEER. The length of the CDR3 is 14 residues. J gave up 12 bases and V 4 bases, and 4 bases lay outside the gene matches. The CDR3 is CASSPGTGGLPLHF. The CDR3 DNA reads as TGCGCCAGCAGCCCCGGGACAGGGGGCTTACCCCTCCACTTT.

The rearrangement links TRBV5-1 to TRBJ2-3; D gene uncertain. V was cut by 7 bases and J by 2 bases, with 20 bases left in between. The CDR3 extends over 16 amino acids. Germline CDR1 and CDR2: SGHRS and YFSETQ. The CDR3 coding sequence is TGCGCCAGCTTCCCCGACCCTCAGGCGATCACAGATACGCAGTATTTT. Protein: CASFPDPQAITDTQYF.

CDR3 residues: CASSLTGLENAKNIQYF. CDR3 DNA: TGTGCCAGCAGCTTAACAGGGTTAGAGAACGCCAAAAACATTCAGTACTTC. The V call is TRBV7-9, the J call TRBJ2-4; maybe TRBD1 (6 bases). The CDR3 consists of 17 residues. Germline V gene sequence: CDR1 SEHNR, CDR2 FQNEAQ (reference sequence). V dropped 2 bases and J dropped 1 base, with 15 bases sitting between them.

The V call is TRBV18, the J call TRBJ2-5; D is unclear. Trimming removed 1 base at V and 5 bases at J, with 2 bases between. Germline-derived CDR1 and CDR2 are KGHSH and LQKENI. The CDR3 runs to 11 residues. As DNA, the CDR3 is TGTGCCAGCTCACCACAGGAGACCCAGTACTTC. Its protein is CASSPQETQYF.

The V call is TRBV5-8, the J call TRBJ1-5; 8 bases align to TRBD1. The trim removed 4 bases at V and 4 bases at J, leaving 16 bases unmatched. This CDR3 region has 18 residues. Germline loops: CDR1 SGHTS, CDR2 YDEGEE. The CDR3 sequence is CASSRDLKRDRLNQPQHF. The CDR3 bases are TGTGCCAGCAGCCGGGATTTAAAACGGGACAGGTTGAATCAGCCCCAGCATTTT.

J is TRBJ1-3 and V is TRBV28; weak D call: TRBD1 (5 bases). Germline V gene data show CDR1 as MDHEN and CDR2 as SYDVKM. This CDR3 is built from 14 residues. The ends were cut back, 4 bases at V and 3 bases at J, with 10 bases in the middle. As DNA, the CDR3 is TGTGCCAGCAGTTGGGGCGGCGGTGGAAACACCATATATTTT. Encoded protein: CASSWGGGGNTIYF.